This passage covers 7 T cell receptor beta chains from one sample sequenced in a study of blood T cells in healthy people across ages. Primers used in a second PCR of about 6 to 11 cycles were a sample-barcoded 5' primer and a J-beta primer mix. TCRdb re-derived calls from the 5' RACE reads in MiXCR, one entry per CDR3 protein. The data show 1.5 million to 2 million distinct CDR3 sequences, about 49% seen once. The sample was blood. The receptors here all came from a middle-aged woman in good health.

V is TRBV10-1 and J is TRBJ2-6, with D maybe TRBD2 (6 bases). The germline V and J ends were trimmed by 4 bases and 1 base, with 14 bases remaining between them. Germline CDR1 is WNHNN and CDR2 is SYGVQD (reference sequence). There are 17 residues in the CDR3. Written as DNA, the CDR3 is TGCGCCAGCAGTGGGACGGTCGGGGGATCTGGGGCCAACGTCCTGACTTTC. It encodes CASSGTVGGSGANVLTF.

In its sample, this clonotype was seen a few times. The chain uses TRBV6-2 or TRBV6-3 and TRBJ2-4, with D uncertain. The V and J ends lost 10 bases and 0 bases respectively, with 10 bases between them. The germline gives CDR1 MNHEY, CDR2 SVGEGT. The CDR3 spans 13 residues. CDR3 sequence: CAIRSLAKNIQYF. CDR3 nucleotide sequence: TGTGCCATCCGCTCGCTAGCCAAAAACATTCAGTACTTC.

This clonotype was observed a few times. The chain uses TRBV10-1 and TRBJ2-5; no firm D call. The V end lost 0 bases, the J end lost 4 bases, and 6 bases lay between the germline ends. The CDR3 is 13 residues long. Germline CDR1 reads WNHNN; CDR2 reads SYGVQD (reference sequence). The CDR3 loop reads CASSESPRETQYF. CDR3 in DNA: TGCGCCAGCAGTGAGTCCCCCAGAGAGACCCAGTACTTC.

The CDR3 loop is CASSYSYRAAEAFF. The CDR3 coding sequence is TGTGCCAGCAGTTACTCGTACAGGGCGGCTGAAGCTTTCTTT. The rearrangement joins TRBV6-5 to TRBJ1-1; TRBD1 might be the D (6 bases). From germline, CDR1 is MNHEY and CDR2 SVGAGI. This CDR3 has 14 amino acids. Trimming took off 0 bases at V and 6 bases at J, with 11 bases between the two ends.

The rearrangement uses TRBV20-1 and TRBJ1-5; D is uncertain. The CDR3 runs 13 residues. The germline V gene has CDR1 DFQATT and CDR2 SNEGSKA (reference sequence). V lost 4 bases, J lost 5 bases, and 12 bases lay in between. The CDR3 DNA is TGCAGTGCTAACCTATATCAGGATCAGCCCCAGCATTTT. The encoded protein is CSANLYQDQPQHF.

This chain connects TRBV20-1 to TRBJ2-4; 11 nucleotides line up with TRBD1. The CDR3 extends over 13 amino acids. V lost 6 bases to trimming and J lost 7 bases; unmatched junction nucleotides: 5. In germline, CDR1 is DFQATT, CDR2 SNEGSKA (reference sequence). CDR3 sequence: CSALGQGANIQYF. Written as DNA, the CDR3 is TGCAGTGCCCTCGGACAGGGGGCCAACATTCAGTACTTC.

This clonotype turned up a few times. CDR3 coding DNA: TGTGCCAGCAGCCAAGCCCAGCGGGGGGGCGGTGAGCAGTTCTTC. Translated, it gives CASSQAQRGGGEQFF. This sequence joins TRBV4-2 and TRBJ2-1; 10 bases line up with TRBD2. Trimming cost V 1 base and J 9 bases; bases outside gene matches: 6. The germline gives CDR1 LGHNA, CDR2 YNFKEQ. The CDR3 runs 15 residues.